This T cell receptor beta chain was captured by sequencing in a study of response to subunit inactivated influenza vaccine (dated by TCRdb to 2016 to 2019). Regarding the complete study: To follow how T cells responded to a trivalent subunit inactivated influenza vaccine, the researchers relied on deep quantitative profiling of the T cell receptor repertoire.

This clonotype has ten or more counts. The antigen it binds to is not known. Per-base quality was not reported, and no clone a single base away is much larger than it. The method behind the library was RT-PCR. Sequencing used an Illumina HiSeq 2500. The raw public data were reprocessed by TCRdb itself: fastp quality trimming at Q25, MiXCR clonotype calling, in-frame beta chains only. Each entry merges the rows of one CDR3 protein and shows their most common DNA and genes. The sample profile shows 200,000 to 300,000 distinct CDR3 sequences; 12% of them were found once. The ten largest clonotypes hold approximately 8.3% of the sample. The CDR3 runs 14 amino acids, cysteine and phenylalanine included. Only the CDR3 DNA is retained, 42 bases long and in frame from the first base. In the germline V gene, CDR1 corresponds to SGHVS and CDR2 to FQNEAQ. V gives up 2 bases and J gives up 4 bases, and the segment between their germline ends measures 9 bases.

The study at large found these results: According to the authors, only a limited number of new T cells may be recruited by each seasonal influenza vaccination.

This receptor was obtained from a man in his forties or fifties who received an inactivated influenza vaccine. Donor details come from another sample of the same person, matched by shared clones. Recombination joined TRBV7-8 with TRBJ2-1; the D region is possibly TRBD1 or TRBD2, each matching across 6 bases. The sequences come from non-naive T cells sorted from PBMCs, collected roughly 15 days before vaccination. This sample's cell subset or site label indicates: memory T cell fraction. The DNA sequence follows: TGTGCCAGCAGCTTAAGGGGGGCTTACAATGAGCAGTTCTTC. Protein translation: CASSLRGAYNEQFF.